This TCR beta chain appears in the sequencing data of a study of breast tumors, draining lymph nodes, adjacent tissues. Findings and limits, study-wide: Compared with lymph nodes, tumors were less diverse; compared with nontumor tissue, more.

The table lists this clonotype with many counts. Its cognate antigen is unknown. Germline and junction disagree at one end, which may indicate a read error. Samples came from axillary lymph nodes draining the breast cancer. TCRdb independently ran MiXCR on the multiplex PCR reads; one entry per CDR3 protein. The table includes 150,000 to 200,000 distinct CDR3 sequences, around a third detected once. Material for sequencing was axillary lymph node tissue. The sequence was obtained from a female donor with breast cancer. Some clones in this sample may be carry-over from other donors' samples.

The CDR3 loop is CASSPNYEQYF. Written as DNA, the CDR3 is TGCGCCAGCAGCCCCAACTACGAGCAGTACTTC. The chain has TRBV28 and TRBJ2-7; D remains ambiguous. The CDR3 runs to 11 residues. The V gene's germline CDR1 is MDHEN and CDR2 SYDVKM.